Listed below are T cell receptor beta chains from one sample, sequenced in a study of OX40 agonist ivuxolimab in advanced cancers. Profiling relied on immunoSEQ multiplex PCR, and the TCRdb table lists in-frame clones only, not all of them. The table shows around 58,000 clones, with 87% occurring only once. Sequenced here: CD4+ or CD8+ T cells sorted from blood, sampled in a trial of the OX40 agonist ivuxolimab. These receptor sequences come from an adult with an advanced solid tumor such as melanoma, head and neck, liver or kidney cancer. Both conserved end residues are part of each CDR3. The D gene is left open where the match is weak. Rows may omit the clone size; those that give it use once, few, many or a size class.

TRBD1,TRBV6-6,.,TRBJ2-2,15,CASSRDRSNTGELFF,TGTGCCAGCAGCCGGGACAGGTCTAACACCGGGGAGCTGTTTTTT
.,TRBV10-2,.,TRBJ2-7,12,CASDDRAYEQYF,TGCGCCAGTGACGACCGAGCCTACGAGCAGTACTTC
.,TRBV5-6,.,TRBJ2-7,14,CASSRPTQTYEQYF,TGTGCCAGCAGCAGACCGACTCAAACCTACGAGCAGTACTTC
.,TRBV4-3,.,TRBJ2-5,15,CASSQDDRRQETQYF,TGCGCCAGCAGCCAAGATGACCGGAGACAAGAGACCCAGTACTTC
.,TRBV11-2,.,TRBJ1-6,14,CASTQPGDNSPLHF,TGTGCCAGCACCCAACCTGGGGATAATTCACCCCTCCACTTT
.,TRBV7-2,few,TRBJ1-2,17,CASSLDRGLITNYGYTF,TGTGCCAGCAGCTTAGATAGGGGCTTGATTACGAACTATGGCTACACCTTC
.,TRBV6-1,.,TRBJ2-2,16,CASSELIRGRTGELFF,TGTGCCAGCAGTGAACTGATAAGGGGTAGGACCGGGGAGCTGTTTTTT
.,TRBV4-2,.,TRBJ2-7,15,CASSGLGGKRDEQYF,TGTGCCAGCAGCGGCCTTGGGGGGAAGAGGGACGAGCAGTACTTC
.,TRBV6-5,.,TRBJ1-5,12,CASSNKNQPQHF,TGTGCCAGCAGTAATAAAAATCAGCCCCAGCATTTT
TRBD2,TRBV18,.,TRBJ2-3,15,CASSGTSGSTDTQYF,TGTGCCAGCTCCGGGACTAGCGGTAGCACAGATACGCAGTATTTT
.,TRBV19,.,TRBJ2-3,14,CASTAGGGTDTQYF,TGTGCCAGTACGGCAGGGGGAGGAACAGATACGCAGTATTTT
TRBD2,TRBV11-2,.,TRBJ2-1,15,CASSLAVAGVYEQFF,TGTGCCAGCAGCTTAGCGGTAGCGGGAGTCTATGAGCAGTTCTTC
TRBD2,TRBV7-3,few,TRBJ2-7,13,CASSPSGGYEQYF,TGTGCCAGCAGCCCTAGCGGCGGCTACGAGCAGTACTTC
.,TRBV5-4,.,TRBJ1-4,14,CASSLGQGAEKLFF,TGTGCCAGCAGCTTGGGTCAGGGCGCAGAAAAACTGTTTTTT
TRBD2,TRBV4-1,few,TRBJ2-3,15,CASSRGGGGTDTQYF,TGCGCCAGCAGCCGTGGTGGCGGGGGGACAGATACGCAGTATTTT
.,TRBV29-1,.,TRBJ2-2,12,CSVEGRTGELFF,TGCAGCGTTGAGGGGAGGACCGGGGAGCTGTTTTTT
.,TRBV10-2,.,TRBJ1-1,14,CASSEVRVNTEAFF,TGCGCCAGCAGTGAGGTCCGGGTGAACACTGAAGCTTTCTTT
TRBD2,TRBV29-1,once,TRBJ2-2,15,CSVEPWEGVTGELFF,TGCAGCGTTGAACCGTGGGAGGGTGTCACCGGGGAGCTGTTTTTT
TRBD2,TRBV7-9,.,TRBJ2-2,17,CASSYRTSGSGTGELFF,TGTGCCAGCAGTTATAGGACTAGCGGGAGTGGGACCGGGGAGCTGTTTTTT
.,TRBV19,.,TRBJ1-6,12,CASRRQNSPLHF,TGTGCCAGTAGGAGACAGAATTCACCCCTCCACTTT
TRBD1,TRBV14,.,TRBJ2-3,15,CASSPQGASGDTQYF,TGTGCCAGCAGCCCCCAGGGGGCATCCGGAGATACGCAGTATTTT
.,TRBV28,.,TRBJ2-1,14,CASRFVGGYNEQFF,TGTGCCAGCAGATTTGTGGGGGGATACAATGAGCAGTTCTTC
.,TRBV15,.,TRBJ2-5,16,CATSSPDPLMRKTQYF,TGTGCCACCAGCAGCCCGGACCCTCTGATGAGGAAGACCCAGTACTTC
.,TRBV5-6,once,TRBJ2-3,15,CASSLVVSNTDTQYF,TGTGCCAGCAGCTTGGTCGTTAGTAACACAGATACGCAGTATTTT
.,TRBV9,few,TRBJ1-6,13,CASSVGADSPLHF,TGTGCCAGCAGCGTAGGGGCCGATTCACCCCTCCACTTT
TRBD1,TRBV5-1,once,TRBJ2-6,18,CASRDRTLSPSGANVLTF,TGCGCCAGCAGGGACAGGACCCTTTCCCCCTCTGGGGCCAACGTCCTGACTTTC
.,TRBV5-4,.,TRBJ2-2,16,CASSLGGGRNTGELFF,TGTGCCAGCAGCTTGGGGGGTGGAAGGAACACCGGGGAGCTGTTTTTT
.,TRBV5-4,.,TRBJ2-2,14,CASSFGGVAGELFF,TGTGCCAGCAGCTTTGGTGGGGTCGCCGGGGAGCTGTTTTTT
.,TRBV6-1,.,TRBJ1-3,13,CASSSPSGNTIYF,TGTGCCAGCTCCAGTCCCTCTGGAAACACCATATATTTT
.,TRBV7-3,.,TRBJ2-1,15,CASSSSHGPNNEQFF,TGTGCCAGCAGCTCCTCCCACGGACCGAACAATGAGCAGTTCTTC
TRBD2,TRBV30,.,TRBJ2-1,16,CAGGGTSVSSYNEQFF,TGTGCCGGGGGTGGGACTAGCGTTAGCTCCTACAATGAGCAGTTCTTC
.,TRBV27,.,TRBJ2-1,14,CASRGTYSYNEQFF,TGTGCCAGCAGGGGGACTTACTCCTACAATGAGCAGTTCTTC
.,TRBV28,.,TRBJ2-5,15,CASSSTGLRQETQYF,TGTGCCAGCAGTTCTACAGGGCTCCGCCAAGAGACCCAGTACTTC
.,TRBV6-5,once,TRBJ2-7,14,CASSYGTLPYEQYF,TGTGCCAGCAGTTACGGGACACTTCCCTACGAGCAGTACTTC
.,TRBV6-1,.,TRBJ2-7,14,CASSVGRPGYEQYF,TGTGCCAGCAGTGTAGGACGTCCGGGGTACGAGCAGTACTTC
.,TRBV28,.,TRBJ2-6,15,CASSFTGFGANVLTF,TGTGCCAGCAGTTTTACAGGGTTTGGGGCCAACGTCCTGACTTTC
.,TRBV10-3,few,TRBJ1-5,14,CAISASSRGQPQHF,TGTGCCATCAGTGCTAGCAGTCGTGGACAGCCCCAGCATTTT
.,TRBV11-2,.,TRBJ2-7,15,CASSEGLGRGYEQYF,TGTGCCAGCAGCGAGGGATTGGGCAGAGGCTACGAGCAGTACTTC
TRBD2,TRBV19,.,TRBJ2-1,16,CASSGLAGGPYNEQFF,TGTGCCAGTAGTGGACTAGCGGGGGGACCCTACAATGAGCAGTTCTTC
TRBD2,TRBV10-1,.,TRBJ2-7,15,CASSSPGTSVHEQYF,TGCGCCAGCAGTAGTCCCGGGACTAGCGTCCACGAGCAGTACTTC
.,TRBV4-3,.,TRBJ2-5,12,CASSQDRGTQYF,TGCGCCAGCAGCCAAGATCGTGGGACCCAGTACTTC